Listed below are T cell receptor beta chains from one sample, sequenced in a study of cytomegalovirus exposure and HLA in healthy donors. The assay was immunoSEQ multiplex PCR, and TCRdb's table has in-frame clones only and misses some. This table has roughly 140,000 clones, around 84% appearing once. Sequencing was done on a sample of PBMCs. These receptors originate from a woman aged 18-29 years in good health and CMV-seronegative. CDR3s include the opening cysteine and the closing phenylalanine or tryptophan.

V,J,CDR3
TRBV11-3,TRBJ2-7,CASSLVLGREQYF
TRBV10-3,TRBJ2-3,CAIRGASTDTQYF
TRBV7-9,TRBJ1-2,CSSSLRTGGRGYGYTF
TRBV30,TRBJ2-7,CASRGDKDYEQYF
TRBV7-2,TRBJ2-6,CALGDRVGRTGGANVLTF
TRBV9,TRBJ1-1,CASSTRGTENTEAFF
TRBV28,TRBJ2-7,CASMTGLGEQYF
TRBV30,TRBJ1-3,CAWSTGQGNTIYF
TRBV28,TRBJ2-3,CASSLARRRGADTQYF
TRBV29-1,TRBJ2-1,CSVGGSTSYNEQFF
TRBV28,TRBJ2-7,CASSNRQGELYEQYF
TRBV27,TRBJ2-3,CASCRRVTDTQYF
TRBV19,TRBJ2-3,CARGLADGTDTQYF
TRBV5-1,TRBJ2-1,CASSIWTDYNEQFF
TRBV6-6,TRBJ1-4,CASSAGATNEKLFF
TRBV18,TRBJ2-3,CASSPILAGSSGDTQYF
TRBV19,TRBJ1-2,CASTPTGTNYGYTF
TRBV7-8,TRBJ2-2,CASSPPRKAGVTGELFF
TRBV5-4,TRBJ1-2,CASSWAQGSLGYTF
TRBV18,TRBJ1-3,CASSPPLGGPGNTIYF
TRBV7-6,TRBJ1-3,CASSLATITGAAGNTIYF
TRBV11-2,TRBJ1-3,CASSLTGSSGNTIYF
TRBV19,TRBJ1-2,CASSPPGQGAIYGYTF
TRBV5-4,TRBJ2-5,CASSYEPGGTQYF
TRBV28,TRBJ1-5,CASRHNRGRGSNQPQHF
TRBV15,TRBJ1-1,CATSRVGPSEAFF
TRBV2,TRBJ1-4,CASSYTGEKLFF
TRBV5-1,TRBJ2-5,CASSLDDRGETQYF
TRBV2,TRBJ1-3,CASSVRGTGISGNTIYF
TRBV19,TRBJ1-3,CASSITLGQGHGNTIYF
TRBV18,TRBJ1-5,CASSPPGGSNQPQHF
TRBV28,TRBJ2-2,CASSTKDRGRGGELFF
TRBV9,TRBJ2-7,CASSAETSSHEQYF
TRBV27,TRBJ1-1,CASSTSRGLGAFF
TRBV9,TRBJ2-2,CASSGEGGPMNTGELFF
TRBV7-2,TRBJ2-4,CASQPTKAKNIQYF
TRBV4-1,TRBJ2-7,CASSLVPGQGHEQYF
TRBV4-3,TRBJ2-1,CASSQQNDGGNEQFF
TRBV7-2,TRBJ1-2,CASTPRTGTPSYGYTF
TRBV7-2,TRBJ1-5,CASSSTGLSNQPQHF
TRBV18,TRBJ1-5,CASSRGGEYNQPQHF
TRBV28,NA,CASMDRGSSYEQYF
TRBV5-1,TRBJ1-6,CASSLGRSPAANSPLHF
TRBV4-1,TRBJ1-1,CASSQEWGVGTEAFF
TRBV4-1,TRBJ2-5,CASSQTGRRRTQYF
TRBV5-4,TRBJ2-5,CASSLKGAETQYF
TRBV10-3,TRBJ2-1,CAISRTSGRGNEQFF
TRBV5-1,TRBJ1-2,CASSLGRNYGYTF
TRBV10-3,TRBJ2-7,CAISEGGTGSSYEQYF
TRBV7-2,TRBJ1-6,CASSPAVPPLHF
TRBV5-4,TRBJ2-7,CASSLAPSGFPYEQYF
TRBV5-6,TRBJ1-2,CASSSDFNYGYTF
TRBV27,TRBJ2-1,CASRGFGDSPDNEQFF
TRBV18,TRBJ1-5,CASSAGLSNQPQHF
TRBV7-2,TRBJ2-3,CASSLTSGTDTQYF
TRBV11-2,TRBJ2-3,CASSLVRLAAVTDTQYF
TRBV28,TRBJ1-2,CASRRTGGRGYTF
TRBV28,TRBJ1-4,CASTTIRTGDNEKLFF